A single sample is the source of the 26 T cell receptor beta chains below, sequenced in a study of response to subunit inactivated influenza vaccine. TCRdb processed the RT-PCR reads anew with MiXCR; each CDR3 protein has one entry. This table has roughly 670,000 distinct CDR3 sequences, 12% to 15% appearing once. Material: PBMCs from blood, obtained around 14 days before vaccination. These receptors originate from a man aged 45-65 years who received an inactivated influenza vaccine.

This clonotype has a count of ten or more. This chain joins TRBV4-3 and TRBJ2-3, with 12 bases fitting TRBD2. V trimming: 0 bases; J trimming: 8 bases; junction bases outside the gene matches: 6. Germline V CDR1 and CDR2: LGHNA, YSLEER. There are 16 residues in the CDR3. CDR3 loop: CASSQDATSGSSTQYF. In nucleotides, the CDR3 is TGCGCCAGCAGCCAAGATGCGACTAGCGGGAGTAGTACGCAGTATTTT.

This clonotype was seen a few times. The chain has TRBV10-3 and TRBJ1-3; no clear D gene. Germline V CDR1 and CDR2: ENHRY, SYGVKD. The ends were cut back, 3 bases at V and 0 bases at J, with 6 bases in the middle. The CDR3 runs to 14 residues. CDR3: CAISEASSGNTIYF. CDR3 coding DNA: TGTGCCATCAGTGAAGCGAGCTCTGGAAACACCATATATTTT.

The rearrangement joins TRBV12-3 or TRBV12-4 to TRBJ2-3, with D unclear. The CDR3 has 15 amino acids. The V end lost 4 bases, the J end lost 8 bases, and 19 bases lay between the germline ends. The DNA of the CDR3 is TGTGCCAGCAGTTCTTACAGTTCCGATAAGGGTACGCAGTATTTT. Translation gives CASSSYSSDKGTQYF.

The chain combines TRBV7-9 with TRBJ1-3, with D unclear. This CDR3 is built from 15 residues. CDR1 and CDR2 from the germline V gene are SEHNR and FQNEAQ (reference sequence). V was trimmed by 4 bases and J by 3 bases, leaving 13 bases between them. The CDR3 is CASSSMWVYGNTIYF. In DNA, the CDR3 is TGTGCCAGCAGCTCTATGTGGGTGTATGGAAACACCATATATTTT.

As concerns this clonotype: Germline and junction disagree at one end, which may indicate a read error. The rearrangement links TRBV5-1 to TRBJ2-1, with 9 bases aligning to TRBD2. The germline V gene encodes CDR1 SGHRS and CDR2 YFSETQ. CDR3 size: 15 residues. CDR3 sequence: CASSLGGTSNNEQFF. As DNA, the CDR3 is TGCGCTAGCAGCTTGGGTGGGACTAGCAACAATGAGCAGTTCTTC. The whole variable domain, remainder taken from reference TRBV5-1 and TRBJ2-1, is KAGVTQTPRYLIKTRGQQVTLSCSPISGHRSVSWYQQTPGQGLQFLFEYFSETQRNKGNFPGRFSGRQFSNSRSEMNVSTLELGDSALYLCASSLGGTSNNEQFFGPGTRLTVL.

There are many counts of this clonotype. CDR3 region: CASSQGGRGLGGIQYF. The CDR3 bases are TGTGCCAGCAGCCAAGGGGGGAGGGGATTAGGAGGCATTCAGTACTTC. This sequence joins TRBV3-1 and TRBJ2-4, with TRBD2 matching over 7 bases. Germline loops: CDR1 LGHDT, CDR2 YNNKEL (reference sequence). Trimming at V came to 1 base and at J to 9 bases, leaving 12 bases not matched to a gene. This CDR3 comprises 16 residues.

The J gene is TRBJ2-6, the V gene TRBV6-1; D possibly corresponds to TRBD2 (6 bases). V lost 8 bases to trimming and J lost 2 bases, with 10 bases between them. The germline V gene encodes CDR1 MNHNS and CDR2 SASEGT. There are 14 residues in the CDR3. The DNA for the CDR3 is TGTGCCAGCCTGTGGGGGGCTGGGGCCAACGTCCTGACTTTC. Its protein product is CASLWGAGANVLTF.

This clonotype was seen a handful of times. The rearrangement uses TRBV6-2 or TRBV6-3 and TRBJ2-5; D uncertain. Germline V CDR1 and CDR2: MNHEY, SVGEGT. The CDR3 totals 17 residues. Trimming took 2 bases from V and 1 from J, leaving 17 bases between them. The CDR3 protein is CASSYQIATNTQETQYF. The DNA for the CDR3 is TGTGCCAGCAGTTACCAAATAGCTACAAATACCCAAGAGACCCAGTACTTC.

This clonotype was observed once. The V gene is TRBV7-6, the J gene TRBJ2-1, with TRBD2 identical over 8 bases. CDR1 is SGHVS, CDR2 FNYEAQ, per germline. The trim removed 2 bases at V and 7 bases at J, leaving 13 bases unmatched. The length of the CDR3 is 17 residues. CDR3 DNA: TGTGCCAGCAGCTTATTTCTAGCGGGTCATTTCGGAAATGAGCAGTTCTTC. Translation: CASSLFLAGHFGNEQFF. Filled out from reference TRBV7-6 and TRBJ2-1, the complete variable domain reads GAGVSQSPRYKVTKRGQDVALRCDPISGHVSLYWYRQALGQGPEFLTYFNYEAQQDKSGLPNDRFSAERPEGSISTLTIQRTEQRDSAMYRCASSLFLAGHFGNEQFFGPGTRLTVL.

This chain links TRBV6-5 with TRBJ2-2, with D perhaps TRBD1 (5 bases). Germline V CDR1 and CDR2: MNHEY, SVGAGI. This CDR3 contains 17 residues. The V gene lost 2 bases and the J gene lost 3 bases, with 16 bases spanning the gap. The CDR3 protein is CASSYASSPGYTGELFF. CDR3 DNA sequence: TGTGCCAGCAGTTACGCTAGTTCCCCAGGGTACACCGGGGAGCTGTTTTTT.

This clonotype was seen a few times. The gene calls are TRBV15 and TRBJ2-2, with D unresolved. Per germline, CDR1 LNHNV and CDR2 YYDKDF (reference sequence). Trimming shortened V by 3 bases and J by 1 base, and 9 bases separated the two germline ends. The CDR3 loop spans 15 amino acids. The CDR3 spells CATSSLYKNTGELFF. The CDR3 coding sequence is TGTGCCACCAGCAGCCTCTATAAGAACACCGGGGAGCTGTTTTTT.

This clonotype was counted between two and nine times. The chain carries TRBV6-5 and TRBJ1-5; tentative D call: TRBD1 (5 bases). The CDR3 runs 15 residues. The germline V gene has CDR1 MNHEY and CDR2 SVGAGI. V was cut by 0 bases and J by 9 bases, with 15 bases left in between. CDR3 sequence: CASSYSRGARGPQHF. CDR3 nucleotides: TGTGCCAGCAGTTACTCGAGGGGCGCGCGAGGGCCCCAGCATTTT.

This clonotype was detected many times. This chain links TRBV20-1 with TRBJ2-7; the match to TRBD2 covers 7 bases. CDR1 is DFQATT, CDR2 SNEGSKA, per germline (reference sequence). This CDR3 is 14 amino acids long. J lost 5 bases, V lost 4 bases, and 11 bases had no gene match. The CDR3 DNA reads as TGCAGTGCTATTATCCCTAGCGGATTTAACGAGCAGTACTTC. It is translated as CSAIIPSGFNEQYF.

The chain carries TRBV20-1 and TRBJ2-7; D is ambiguous. This CDR3 region has 14 residues. CDR1 is DFQATT and CDR2 is SNEGSKA in the germline V gene (reference sequence). Trimming shortened V by 3 bases and J by 2 bases, and 14 bases separated the two germline ends. The CDR3 DNA reads TGCAGTGCTAGCTCCAGGCGTACAACCTACGAGCAGTACTTC. This encodes CSASSRRTTYEQYF.

The chain joins TRBV6-5 to TRBJ2-1; TRBD2 is a possible D gene (5 bases). V was shortened by 2 bases and J by 11 bases, with 7 bases between the two germline ends. The CDR3 covers 11 residues. Germline-derived CDR1 and CDR2 are MNHEY and SVGAGI. In DNA form, the CDR3 reads TGTGCCAGCAGTTACCGAGGGAAGCAGTTCTTC. Encoded protein: CASSYRGKQFF.

This clonotype showed up just a few times. This chain uses TRBV6-1 with TRBJ2-6; 9 bases align to TRBD1. CDR3 length: 17 residues. Germline values: CDR1 MNHNS, CDR2 SASEGT. Trimming at V came to 6 bases and at J to 1 base, leaving 7 bases not matched to a gene. The DNA for the CDR3 is TGTGCCAGCAGCCTGGGACAGGGTTGGTCTGGGGCCAACGTCCTGACTTTC. This translates into CASSLGQGWSGANVLTF.

The genes are TRBV5-6 and TRBJ2-5, with no clear D. Germline V lookup: CDR1 SGHDT, CDR2 YYEEEE. This CDR3 spans 14 amino acids. Between the trimmed V and J ends, which lost 0 bases and 3 bases, there was a span of 9 bases. The CDR3 is CASSLEGPEETQYF. The DNA for the CDR3 is TGTGCCAGCAGCTTGGAGGGTCCAGAAGAGACCCAGTACTTC.

This clonotype was counted only a few times. The genes are TRBV15 and TRBJ2-5; TRBD2 aligns across 8 bases. The CDR3 runs 16 residues. Germline loops: CDR1 LNHNV, CDR2 YYDKDF (reference sequence). V was clipped by 2 bases and J by 3 bases; unmatched bases: 8. CDR3 bases: TGTGCCACCAGCAGATCACGGGGGGGAGAAGAAGAGACCCAGTACTTC. As protein: CATSRSRGGEEETQYF.

This clonotype appeared a few times. This chain joins TRBV30 and TRBJ2-2; D may be TRBD1 (5 bases). This CDR3 is 15 amino acids long. The germline V and J ends were trimmed by 6 bases and 2 bases, with 16 bases remaining between them. CDR1 is GTSNPN, CDR2 SVGIG, per germline (reference sequence). The CDR3 coding sequence is TGTGCCTGTCGCCAAGGGGCGAGTAACACCGGGGAGCTGTTTTTT. It translates to CACRQGASNTGELFF.

The rearrangement joins TRBV7-9 to TRBJ2-1; TRBD2 matches 7 bases. The CDR3 extends over 17 amino acids. The germline gives CDR1 SEHNR, CDR2 FQNEAQ (reference sequence). The V gene end was trimmed by 1 base and the J gene end by 9 bases; junction bases not matched to a gene: 15. CDR3 nucleotide sequence: TGTGCCAGCAGCTTAGGGACGGAGAGCGGGGCGCGGAGTGAGCAGTTCTTC. Translation gives CASSLGTESGARSEQFF.

At least ten counts were recorded for this clonotype. CDR3 sequence: CASSQGERGAYEQYF. The CDR3 DNA follows: TGTGCCAGCAGCCAGGGGGAGCGGGGGGCCTACGAGCAGTACTTC. The genes are TRBV9 and TRBJ2-7; 9 bases line up with TRBD2. With V trimmed by 4 bases and J by 2 bases, 7 bases remained unmatched. Germline V gene data show CDR1 as SGDLS and CDR2 as YYNGEE. The CDR3 consists of 15 residues.

The chain is built from TRBV5-1 and TRBJ2-7; no clear D gene. Trimming pared 0 bases from V and 10 bases from J, leaving 14 bases between. This CDR3 is 13 amino acids long. The germline CDR1 and CDR2 sequences are SGHRS and YFSETQ. CDR3 sequence: CASSLENRGIQYF. In DNA form, the CDR3 reads TGCGCCAGCAGCTTGGAAAACAGAGGAATTCAGTACTTC.

This rearrangement joins TRBV12-3 or TRBV12-4 to TRBJ2-1; maybe TRBD2 (6 bases). This CDR3 has 15 amino acids. Trimming shortened V by 1 base and J by 10 bases, and 17 bases separated the two germline ends. CDR3: CASSLGLDSGAEQFF. CDR3 DNA sequence: TGTGCCAGCAGTTTAGGACTAGACTCCGGCGCGGAGCAGTTCTTC.

Comment on this clonotype: A read error may produce the germline difference seen at one junction end. The chain combines TRBV7-2 with TRBJ2-3; D unclear. The CDR3 totals 13 residues. CDR1 is SGHTA, CDR2 FQGNSA, per germline. In nucleotides, the CDR3 is TGTGCCAGCAGCTTTTTTAGCACAGATGCGCAGTATTTT. Protein product: CASSFFSTDAQYF.

The V gene is TRBV20-1, the J gene TRBJ1-1, with D unresolved. CDR3 length: 13 amino acids. The germline V gene has CDR1 DFQATT and CDR2 SNEGSKA (reference sequence). V was trimmed by 6 bases and J by 5 bases, leaving 16 bases between them. Here the CDR3 DNA reads TGCAGTGCACTAGCCCCGACAAGTACTGAAGCTTTCTTT. Protein product: CSALAPTSTEAFF.

This clonotype has a count of ten or more. The rearrangement joins TRBV29-1 to TRBJ1-1; 7 bases align to TRBD1. The germline V gene has CDR1 SQVTM and CDR2 ANQGSEA. The junction had 13 bases not matched to a gene; V was cut back by 7 bases and J by 5 bases. The CDR3 spans 14 residues. The CDR3 sequence: CSARVRTGGTEAFF. For the CDR3, the DNA is TGCAGCGCCCGAGTCCGGACAGGTGGGACTGAAGCTTTCTTT.